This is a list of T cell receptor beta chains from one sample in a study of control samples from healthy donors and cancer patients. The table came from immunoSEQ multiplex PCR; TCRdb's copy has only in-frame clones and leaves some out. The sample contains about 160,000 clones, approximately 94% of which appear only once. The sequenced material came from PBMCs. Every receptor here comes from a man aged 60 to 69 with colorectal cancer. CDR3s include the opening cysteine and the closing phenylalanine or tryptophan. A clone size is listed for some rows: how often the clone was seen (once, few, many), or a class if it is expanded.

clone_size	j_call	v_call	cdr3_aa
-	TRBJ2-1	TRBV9	CASSVGAGGYNEQFF
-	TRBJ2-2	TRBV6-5	CASRQGGSTGELFF
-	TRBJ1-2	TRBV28	CAIGQGNYGYTF
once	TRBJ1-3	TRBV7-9	CASSTDSSGNTIYF
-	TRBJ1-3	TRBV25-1	CASSDLGRTGNTIYF
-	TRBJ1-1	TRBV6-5	CATFAGGRAFF
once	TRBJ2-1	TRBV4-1	CASSQYDRDEGEQFF
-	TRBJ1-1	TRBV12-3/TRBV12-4	CASSLGAGTEAFF
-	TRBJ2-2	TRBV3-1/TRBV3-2	CARGCLSGELFF
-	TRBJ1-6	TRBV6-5	CASSYQEDNSPLHF
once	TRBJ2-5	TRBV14	CASSQFRGGRETQYF
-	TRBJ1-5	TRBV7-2	CASSPRVNQPQHF